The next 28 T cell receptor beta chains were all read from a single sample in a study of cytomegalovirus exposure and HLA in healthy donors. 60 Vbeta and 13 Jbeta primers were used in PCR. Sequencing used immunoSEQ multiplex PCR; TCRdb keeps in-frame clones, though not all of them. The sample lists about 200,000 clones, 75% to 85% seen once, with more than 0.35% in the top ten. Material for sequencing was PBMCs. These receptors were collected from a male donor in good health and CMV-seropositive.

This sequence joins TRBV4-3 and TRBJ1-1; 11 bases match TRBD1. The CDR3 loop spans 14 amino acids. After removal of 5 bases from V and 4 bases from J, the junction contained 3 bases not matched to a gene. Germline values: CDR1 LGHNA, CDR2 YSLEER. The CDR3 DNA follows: TGCGCCAGCAGCTTCGGACAGGGGGCCACTGAAGCTTTCTTT. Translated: CASSFGQGATEAFF.

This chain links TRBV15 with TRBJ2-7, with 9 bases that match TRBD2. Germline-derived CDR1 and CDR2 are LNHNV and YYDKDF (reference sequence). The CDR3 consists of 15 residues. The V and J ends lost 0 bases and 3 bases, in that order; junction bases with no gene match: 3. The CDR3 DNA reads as TGTGCCACCAGCAGAGATCTAGCGGGGTACTACGAGCAGTACTTC. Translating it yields CATSRDLAGYYEQYF.

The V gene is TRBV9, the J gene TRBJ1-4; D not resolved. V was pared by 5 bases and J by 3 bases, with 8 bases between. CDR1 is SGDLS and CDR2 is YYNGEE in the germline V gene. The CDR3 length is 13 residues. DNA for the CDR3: TGTGCCAGCAGTCACGGGTCTAATGAAAAACTGTTTTTT. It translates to CASSHGSNEKLFF.

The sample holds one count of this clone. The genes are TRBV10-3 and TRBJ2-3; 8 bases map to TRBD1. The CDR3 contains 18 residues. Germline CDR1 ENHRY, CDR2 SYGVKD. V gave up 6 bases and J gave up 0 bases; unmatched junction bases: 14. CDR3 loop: CAIRSGTGPARSTDTQYF. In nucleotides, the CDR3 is TGTGCCATCAGATCCGGGACAGGCCCCGCGAGGAGCACAGATACGCAGTATTTT.

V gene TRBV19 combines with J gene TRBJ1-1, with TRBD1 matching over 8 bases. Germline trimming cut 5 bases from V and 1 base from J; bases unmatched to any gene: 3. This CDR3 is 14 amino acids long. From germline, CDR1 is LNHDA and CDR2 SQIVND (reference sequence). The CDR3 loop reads CASSLDRANTEAFF. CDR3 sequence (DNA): TGTGCCAGTAGTTTGGACAGGGCGAACACTGAAGCTTTCTTT.

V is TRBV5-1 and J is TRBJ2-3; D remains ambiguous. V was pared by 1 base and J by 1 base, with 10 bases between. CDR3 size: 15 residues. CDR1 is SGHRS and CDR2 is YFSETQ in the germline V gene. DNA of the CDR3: TGCGCCAGCAGCTTGTCGTATGTAGGCACAGATACGCAGTATTTT. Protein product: CASSLSYVGTDTQYF.

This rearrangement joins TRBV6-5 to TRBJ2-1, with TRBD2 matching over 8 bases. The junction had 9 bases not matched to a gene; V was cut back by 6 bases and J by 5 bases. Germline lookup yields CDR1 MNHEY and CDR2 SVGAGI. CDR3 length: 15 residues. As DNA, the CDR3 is TGTGCCAGCAGCTCGGCGCGGGGGGCTGACAATGAGCAGTTCTTC. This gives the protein CASSSARGADNEQFF.

Here the CDR3 reads CASSSFPDSPEQYF. The CDR3 coding sequence is TGTGCCAGCAGCTCCTTTCCCGACAGCCCCGAGCAGTACTTC. V is TRBV7-7 and J is TRBJ2-7; possibly TRBD1 for D (5 bases). The V gene's germline CDR1 is SSHAT and CDR2 FNYEAQ (reference sequence). The CDR3 extends over 14 amino acids. The ends were cut back, 4 bases at V and 6 bases at J, with 16 bases in the middle.

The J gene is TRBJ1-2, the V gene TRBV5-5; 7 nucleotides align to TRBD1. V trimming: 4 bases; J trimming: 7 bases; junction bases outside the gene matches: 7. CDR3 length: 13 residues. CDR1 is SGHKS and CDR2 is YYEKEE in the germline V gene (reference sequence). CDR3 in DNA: TGTGCCAGCAGCCCCACAGGGGACTCTGGCTACACCTTC. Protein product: CASSPTGDSGYTF.

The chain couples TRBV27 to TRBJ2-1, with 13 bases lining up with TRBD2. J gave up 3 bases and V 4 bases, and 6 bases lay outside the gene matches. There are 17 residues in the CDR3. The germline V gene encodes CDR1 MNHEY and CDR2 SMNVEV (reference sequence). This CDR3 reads CASSYGTSGINYNEQFF. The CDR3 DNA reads TGTGCCAGCAGTTATGGGACTAGCGGGATAAACTACAATGAGCAGTTCTTC.

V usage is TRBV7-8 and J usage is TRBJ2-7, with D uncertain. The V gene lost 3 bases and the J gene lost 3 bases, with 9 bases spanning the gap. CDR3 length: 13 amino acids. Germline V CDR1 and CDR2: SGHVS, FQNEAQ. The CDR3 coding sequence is TGTGCCAGCAGCTTGCATTCAGACTACGAGCAGTACTTC. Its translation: CASSLHSDYEQYF. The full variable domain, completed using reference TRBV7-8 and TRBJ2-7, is GAGVSQSPRYKVAKRGQDVALRCDPISGHVSLFWYQQALGQGPEFLTYFQNEAQLDKSGLPSDRFFAERPEGSVSTLKIQRTQQEDSAVYLCASSLHSDYEQYFGPGTRLTVT.

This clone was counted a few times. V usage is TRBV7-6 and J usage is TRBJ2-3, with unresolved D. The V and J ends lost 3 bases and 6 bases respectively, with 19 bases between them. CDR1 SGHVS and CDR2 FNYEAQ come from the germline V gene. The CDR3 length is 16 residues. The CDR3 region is CASSLGPAELRDTQYF. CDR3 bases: TGTGCCAGCAGCTTGGGTCCAGCCGAACTGAGGGATACGCAGTATTTT.

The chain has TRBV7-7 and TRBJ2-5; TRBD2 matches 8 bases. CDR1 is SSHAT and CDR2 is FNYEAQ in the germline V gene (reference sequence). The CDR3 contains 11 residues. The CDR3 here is CASGTRETQYF. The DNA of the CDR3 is TGTGCTAGCGGGACTAGAGAGACCCAGTACTTC.

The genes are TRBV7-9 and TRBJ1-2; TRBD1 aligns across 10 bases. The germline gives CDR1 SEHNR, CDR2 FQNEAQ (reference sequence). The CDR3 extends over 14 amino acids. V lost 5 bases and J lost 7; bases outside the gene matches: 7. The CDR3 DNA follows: TGTGCCAGCAGCCCCCCGGGACAGGGGTTTGGCTACACCTTC. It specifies CASSPPGQGFGYTF.

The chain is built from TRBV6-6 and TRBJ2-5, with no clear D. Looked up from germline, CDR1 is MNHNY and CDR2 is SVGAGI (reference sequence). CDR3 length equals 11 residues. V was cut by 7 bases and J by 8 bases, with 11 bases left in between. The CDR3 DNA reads TGTGCCAGCACCGAAGTGGGCACCCAGTACTTC. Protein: CASTEVGTQYF.

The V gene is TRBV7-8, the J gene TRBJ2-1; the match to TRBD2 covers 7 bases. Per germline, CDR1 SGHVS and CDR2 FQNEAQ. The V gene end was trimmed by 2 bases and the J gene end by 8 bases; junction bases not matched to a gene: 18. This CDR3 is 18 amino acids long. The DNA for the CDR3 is TGTGCCAGCAGCTTATATAAGGCGGGGGACCTACGGATGTATGAGCAGTTCTTC. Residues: CASSLYKAGDLRMYEQFF. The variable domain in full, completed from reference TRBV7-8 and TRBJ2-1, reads GAGVSQSPRYKVAKRGQDVALRCDPISGHVSLFWYQQALGQGPEFLTYFQNEAQLDKSGLPSDRFFAERPEGSVSTLKIQRTQQEDSAVYLCASSLYKAGDLRMYEQFFGPGTRLTVL.

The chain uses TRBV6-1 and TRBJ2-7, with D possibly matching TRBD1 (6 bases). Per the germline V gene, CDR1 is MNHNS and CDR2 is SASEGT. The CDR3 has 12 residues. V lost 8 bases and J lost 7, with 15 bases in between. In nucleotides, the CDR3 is TGTGCCAGCGGGACAACAGCACGGGAGCAGTACTTC. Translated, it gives CASGTTAREQYF.

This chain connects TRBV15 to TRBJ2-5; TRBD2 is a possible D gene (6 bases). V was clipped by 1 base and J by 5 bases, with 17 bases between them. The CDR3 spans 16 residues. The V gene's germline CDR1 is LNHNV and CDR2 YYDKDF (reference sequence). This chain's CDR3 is CATSRGPGAKGETQYF. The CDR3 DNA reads TGTGCCACCAGCAGAGGACCGGGAGCGAAGGGGGAGACCCAGTACTTC.

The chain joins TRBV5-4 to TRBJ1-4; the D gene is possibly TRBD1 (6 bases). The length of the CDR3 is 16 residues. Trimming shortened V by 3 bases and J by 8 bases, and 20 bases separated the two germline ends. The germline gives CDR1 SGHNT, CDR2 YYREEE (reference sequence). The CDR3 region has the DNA TGTGCCAGCAGCTGGAGGGGGGGCTTGGAAGACGAAAAACTGTTTTTT. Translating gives CASSWRGGLEDEKLFF.

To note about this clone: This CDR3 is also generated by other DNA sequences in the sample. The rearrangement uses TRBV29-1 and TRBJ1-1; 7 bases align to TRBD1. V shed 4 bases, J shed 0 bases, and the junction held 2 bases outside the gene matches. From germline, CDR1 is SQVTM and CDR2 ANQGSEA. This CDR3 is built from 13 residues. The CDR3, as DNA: TGCAGCGTTGGACAGGGCTTGAACACTGAAGCTTTCTTT. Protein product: CSVGQGLNTEAFF. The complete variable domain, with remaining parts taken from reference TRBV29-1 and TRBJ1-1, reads SAVISQKPSRDICQRGTSLTIQCQVDSQVTMMFWYRQQPGQSLTLIATANQGSEATYESGFVIDKFPISRPNLTFSTLTVSNMSPEDSSIYLCSVGQGLNTEAFFGQGTRLTVV.

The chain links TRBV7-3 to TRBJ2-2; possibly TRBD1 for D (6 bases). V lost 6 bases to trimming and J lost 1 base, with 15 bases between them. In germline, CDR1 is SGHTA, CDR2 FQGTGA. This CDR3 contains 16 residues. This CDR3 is CASRKTGTRNTGELFF. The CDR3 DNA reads TGTGCCAGCAGGAAAACCGGGACACGGAACACCGGGGAGCTGTTTTTT.

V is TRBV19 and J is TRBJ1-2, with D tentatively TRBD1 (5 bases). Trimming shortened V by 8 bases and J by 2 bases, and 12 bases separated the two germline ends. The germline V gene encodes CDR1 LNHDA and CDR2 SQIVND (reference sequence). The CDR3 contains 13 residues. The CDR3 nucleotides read TGTGCCAGTCTTTCGACAGAAAACTATGGCTACACCTTC. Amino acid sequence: CASLSTENYGYTF. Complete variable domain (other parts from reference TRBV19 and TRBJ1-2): DGGITQSPKYLFRKEGQNVTLSCEQNLNHDAMYWYRQDPGQGLRLIYYSQIVNDFQKGDIAEGYSVSREKKESFPLTVTSAQKNPTAFYLCASLSTENYGYTFGSGTRLTVV.

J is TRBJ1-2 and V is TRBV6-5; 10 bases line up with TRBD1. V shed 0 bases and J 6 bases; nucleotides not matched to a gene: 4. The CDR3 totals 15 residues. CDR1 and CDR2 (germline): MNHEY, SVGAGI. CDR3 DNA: TGTGCCAGCAGTTACTCGAGACAGGGGGCCCATGGCTACACCTTC. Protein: CASSYSRQGAHGYTF.

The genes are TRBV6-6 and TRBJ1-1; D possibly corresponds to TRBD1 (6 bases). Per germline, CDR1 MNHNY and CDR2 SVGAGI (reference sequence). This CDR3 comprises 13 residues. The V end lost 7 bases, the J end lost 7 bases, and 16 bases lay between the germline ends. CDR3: CASKQGNPIEAFF. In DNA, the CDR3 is TGTGCCAGCAAGCAGGGGAACCCGATTGAAGCTTTCTTT.

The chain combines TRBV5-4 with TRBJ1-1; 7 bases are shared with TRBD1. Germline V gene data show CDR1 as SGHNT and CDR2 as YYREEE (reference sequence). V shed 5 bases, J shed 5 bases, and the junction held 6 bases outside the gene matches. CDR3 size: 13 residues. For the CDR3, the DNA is TGTGCCAGCAGGCCTCCGGGACAGACTGAAGCTTTCTTT. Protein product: CASRPPGQTEAFF.

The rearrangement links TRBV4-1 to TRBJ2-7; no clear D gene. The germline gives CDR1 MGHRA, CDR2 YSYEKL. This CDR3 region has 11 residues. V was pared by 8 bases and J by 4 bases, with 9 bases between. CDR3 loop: CASPELYEQYF. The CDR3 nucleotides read TGCGCCAGCCCCGAGCTGTACGAGCAGTACTTC.

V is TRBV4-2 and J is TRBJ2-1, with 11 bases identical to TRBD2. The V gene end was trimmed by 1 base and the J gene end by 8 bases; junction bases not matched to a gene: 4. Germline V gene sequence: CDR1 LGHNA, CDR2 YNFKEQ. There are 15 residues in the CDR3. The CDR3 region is CASSQGTSGRYEQFF. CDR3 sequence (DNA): TGTGCCAGCAGCCAAGGAACTAGCGGGAGATATGAGCAGTTCTTC.

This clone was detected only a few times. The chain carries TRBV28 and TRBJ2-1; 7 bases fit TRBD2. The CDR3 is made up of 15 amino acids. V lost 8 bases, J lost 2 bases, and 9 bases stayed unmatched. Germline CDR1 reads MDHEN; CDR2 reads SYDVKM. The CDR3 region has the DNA TGTGCCAGCCGCGCTAGCGGAACCCCCTACAATGAGCAGTTCTTC. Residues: CASRASGTPYNEQFF.